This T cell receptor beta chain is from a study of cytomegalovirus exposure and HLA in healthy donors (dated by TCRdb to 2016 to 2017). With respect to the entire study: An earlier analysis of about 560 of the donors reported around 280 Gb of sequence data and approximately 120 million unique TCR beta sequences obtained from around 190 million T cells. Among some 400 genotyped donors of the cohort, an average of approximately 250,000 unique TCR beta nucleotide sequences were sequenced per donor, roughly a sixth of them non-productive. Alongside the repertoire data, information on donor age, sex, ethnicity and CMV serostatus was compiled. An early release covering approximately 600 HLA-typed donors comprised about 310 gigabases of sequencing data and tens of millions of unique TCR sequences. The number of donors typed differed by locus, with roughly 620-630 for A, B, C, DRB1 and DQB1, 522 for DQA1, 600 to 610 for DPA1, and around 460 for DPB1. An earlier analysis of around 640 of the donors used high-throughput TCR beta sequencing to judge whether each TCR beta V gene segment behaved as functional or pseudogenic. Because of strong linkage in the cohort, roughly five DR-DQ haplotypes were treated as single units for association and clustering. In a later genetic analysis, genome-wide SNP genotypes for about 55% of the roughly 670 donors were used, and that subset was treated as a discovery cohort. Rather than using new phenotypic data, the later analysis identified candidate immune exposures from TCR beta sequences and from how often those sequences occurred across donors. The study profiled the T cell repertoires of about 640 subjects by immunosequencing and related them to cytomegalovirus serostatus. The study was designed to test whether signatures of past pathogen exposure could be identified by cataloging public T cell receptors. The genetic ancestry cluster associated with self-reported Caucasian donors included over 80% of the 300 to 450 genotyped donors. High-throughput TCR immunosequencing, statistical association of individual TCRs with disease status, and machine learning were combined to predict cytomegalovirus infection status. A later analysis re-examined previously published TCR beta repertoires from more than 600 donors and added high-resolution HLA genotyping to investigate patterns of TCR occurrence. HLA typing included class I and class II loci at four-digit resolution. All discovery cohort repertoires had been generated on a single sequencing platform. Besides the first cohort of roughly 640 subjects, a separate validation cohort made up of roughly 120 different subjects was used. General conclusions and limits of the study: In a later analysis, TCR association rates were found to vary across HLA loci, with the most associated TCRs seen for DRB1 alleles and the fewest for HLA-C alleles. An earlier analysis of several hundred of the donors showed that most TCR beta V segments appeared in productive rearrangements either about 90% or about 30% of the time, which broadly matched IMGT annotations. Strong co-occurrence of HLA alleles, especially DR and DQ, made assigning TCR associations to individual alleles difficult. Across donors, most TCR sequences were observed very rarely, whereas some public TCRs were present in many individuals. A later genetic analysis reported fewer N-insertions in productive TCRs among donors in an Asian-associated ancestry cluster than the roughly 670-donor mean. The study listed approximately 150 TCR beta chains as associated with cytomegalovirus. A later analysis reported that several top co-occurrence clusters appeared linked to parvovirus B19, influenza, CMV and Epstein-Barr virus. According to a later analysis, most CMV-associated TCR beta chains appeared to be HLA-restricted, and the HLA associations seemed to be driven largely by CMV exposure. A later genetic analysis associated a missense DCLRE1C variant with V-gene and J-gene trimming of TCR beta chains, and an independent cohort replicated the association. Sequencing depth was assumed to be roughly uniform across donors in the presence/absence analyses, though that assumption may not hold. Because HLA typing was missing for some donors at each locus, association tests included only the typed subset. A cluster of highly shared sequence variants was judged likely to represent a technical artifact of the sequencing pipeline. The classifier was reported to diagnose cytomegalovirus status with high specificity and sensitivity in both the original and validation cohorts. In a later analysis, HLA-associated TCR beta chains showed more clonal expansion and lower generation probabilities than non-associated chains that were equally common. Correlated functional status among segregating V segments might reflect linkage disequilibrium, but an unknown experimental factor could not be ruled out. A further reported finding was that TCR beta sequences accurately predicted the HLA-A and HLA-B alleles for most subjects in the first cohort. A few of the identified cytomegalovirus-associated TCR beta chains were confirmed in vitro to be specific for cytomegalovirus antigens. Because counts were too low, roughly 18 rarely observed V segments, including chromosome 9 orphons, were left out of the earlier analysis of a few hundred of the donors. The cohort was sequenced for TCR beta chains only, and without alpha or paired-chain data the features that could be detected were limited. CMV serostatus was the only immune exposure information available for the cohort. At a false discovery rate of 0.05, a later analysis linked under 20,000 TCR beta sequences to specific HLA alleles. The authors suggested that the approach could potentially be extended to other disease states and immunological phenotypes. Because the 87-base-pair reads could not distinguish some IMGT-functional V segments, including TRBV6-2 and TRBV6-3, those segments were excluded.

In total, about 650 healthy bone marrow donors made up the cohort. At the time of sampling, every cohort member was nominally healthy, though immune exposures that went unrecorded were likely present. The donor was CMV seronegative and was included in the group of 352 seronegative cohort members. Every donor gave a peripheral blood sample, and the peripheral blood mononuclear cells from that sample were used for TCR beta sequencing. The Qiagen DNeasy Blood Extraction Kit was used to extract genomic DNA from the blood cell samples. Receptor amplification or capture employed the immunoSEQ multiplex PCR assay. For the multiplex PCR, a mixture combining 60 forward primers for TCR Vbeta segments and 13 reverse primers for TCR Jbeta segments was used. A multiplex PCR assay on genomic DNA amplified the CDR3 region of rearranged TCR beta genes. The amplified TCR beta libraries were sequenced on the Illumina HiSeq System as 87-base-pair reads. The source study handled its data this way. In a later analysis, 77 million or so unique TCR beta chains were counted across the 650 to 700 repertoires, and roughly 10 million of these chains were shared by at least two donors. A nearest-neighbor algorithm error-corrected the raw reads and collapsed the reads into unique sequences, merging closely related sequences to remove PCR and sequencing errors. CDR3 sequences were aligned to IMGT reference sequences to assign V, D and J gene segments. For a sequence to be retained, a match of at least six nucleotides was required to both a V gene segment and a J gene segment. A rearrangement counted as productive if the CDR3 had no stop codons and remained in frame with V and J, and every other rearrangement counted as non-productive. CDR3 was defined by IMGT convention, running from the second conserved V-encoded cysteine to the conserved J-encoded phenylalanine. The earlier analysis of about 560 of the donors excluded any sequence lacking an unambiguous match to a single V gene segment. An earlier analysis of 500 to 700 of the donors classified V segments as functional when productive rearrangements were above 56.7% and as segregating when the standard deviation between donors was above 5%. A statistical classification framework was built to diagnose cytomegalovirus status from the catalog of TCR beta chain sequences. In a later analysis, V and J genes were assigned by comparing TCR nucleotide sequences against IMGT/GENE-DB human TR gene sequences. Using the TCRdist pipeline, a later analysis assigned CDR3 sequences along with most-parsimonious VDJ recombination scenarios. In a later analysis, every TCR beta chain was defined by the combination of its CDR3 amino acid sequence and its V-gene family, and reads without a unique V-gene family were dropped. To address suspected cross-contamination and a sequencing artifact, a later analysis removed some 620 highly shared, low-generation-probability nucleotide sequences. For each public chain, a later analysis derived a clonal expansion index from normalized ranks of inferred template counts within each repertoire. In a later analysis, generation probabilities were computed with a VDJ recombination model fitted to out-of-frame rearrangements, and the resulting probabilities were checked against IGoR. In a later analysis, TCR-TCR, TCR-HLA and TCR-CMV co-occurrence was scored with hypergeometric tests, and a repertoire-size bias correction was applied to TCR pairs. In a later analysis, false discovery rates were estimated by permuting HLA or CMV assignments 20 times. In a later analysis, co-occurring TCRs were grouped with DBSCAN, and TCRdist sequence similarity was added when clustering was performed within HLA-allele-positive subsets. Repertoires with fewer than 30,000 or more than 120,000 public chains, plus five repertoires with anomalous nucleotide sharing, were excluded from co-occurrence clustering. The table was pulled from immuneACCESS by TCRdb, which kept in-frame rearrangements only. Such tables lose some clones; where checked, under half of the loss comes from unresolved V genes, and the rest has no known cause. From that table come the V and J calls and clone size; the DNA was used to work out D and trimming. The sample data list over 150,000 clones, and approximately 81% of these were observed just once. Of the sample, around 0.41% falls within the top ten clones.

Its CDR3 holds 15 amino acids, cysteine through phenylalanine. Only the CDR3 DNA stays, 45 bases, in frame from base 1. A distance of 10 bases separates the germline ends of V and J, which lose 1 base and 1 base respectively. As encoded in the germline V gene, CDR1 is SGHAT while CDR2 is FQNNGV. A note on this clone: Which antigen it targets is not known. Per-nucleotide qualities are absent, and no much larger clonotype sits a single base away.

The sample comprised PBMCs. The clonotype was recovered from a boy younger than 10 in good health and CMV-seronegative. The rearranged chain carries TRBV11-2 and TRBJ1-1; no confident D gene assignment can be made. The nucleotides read TGTGCCAGCAGCTTAGTTTTTCGGGGGAACACTGAAGCTTTCTTT. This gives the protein CASSLVFRGNTEAFF.